A single sample is the source of the 5 T cell receptor beta chains below, sequenced in a study of T cells in tuberculosis. Repertoires were generated with immunoSEQ multiplex PCR, while TCRdb's copy carries only in-frame clones and drops some. The sample includes some 90,000 clones, more than 75% of them seen just once. Sorting used thawed, overnight-rested PBMC stained with anti-CD3, a viability dye and GMM-loaded CD1B tetramer. CD1B tetramers were loaded with Rhodococcus equi-derived C32 glucose monomycolate. Sequencing was done on a sample of CD1b-GMM tetramer-negative cells sorted from PBMCs. These receptors were collected from an adult woman with latent tuberculosis.

CDR3: CASSPGRNYEQYV. In nucleotides, the CDR3 is TGTGCCAGCTCACCGGGTCGGAACTACGAGCAGTACGTC. The chain joins TRBV18 to TRBJ2-7, with unresolved D. The CDR3 covers 13 residues. The ends were cut back, 3 bases at V and 3 bases at J, with 9 bases in the middle. Germline values: CDR1 KGHSH, CDR2 LQKENI.

V and J are TRBV7-9 and TRBJ2-1, with D tentatively TRBD1 (5 bases). This CDR3 spans 15 amino acids. The V gene lost 5 bases and the J gene lost 1 base, with 12 bases spanning the gap. The germline V gene encodes CDR1 SEHNR and CDR2 FQNEAQ (reference sequence). The CDR3 protein is CASSRTGLSYNEQFF. Here the CDR3 DNA reads TGTGCCAGCAGCCGAACAGGCCTTTCCTACAATGAGCAGTTCTTC. Supplemented by reference TRBV7-9 and TRBJ2-1, the full variable domain reads DTGVSQNPRHKITKRGQNVTFRCDPISEHNRLYWYRQTLGQGPEFLTYFQNEAQLEKSRLLSDRFSAERPKGSFSTLEIQRTEQGDSAMYLCASSRTGLSYNEQFFGPGTRLTVL.

This chain links TRBV27 with TRBJ2-7, with D tentatively TRBD1 (7 bases). The V gene's germline CDR1 is MNHEY and CDR2 SMNVEV (reference sequence). This CDR3 has 16 amino acids. V was cut by 0 bases and J by 4 bases, with 16 bases left in between. This CDR3 reads CASSLSRGDRVYEQYF. In nucleotides, the CDR3 is TGTGCCAGCAGTTTATCGAGGGGGGACAGAGTTTACGAGCAGTACTTC.

The CDR3 protein is CASSSSLGQGSGNTIYF. The CDR3 bases are TGTGCCAGCAGTTCCTCACTGGGACAGGGTTCTGGAAACACCATATATTTT. The rearrangement uses TRBV28 and TRBJ1-3, with 9 bases identical to TRBD1. The CDR3 is 17 residues long. V shed 4 bases, J shed 1 base, and the junction held 8 bases outside the gene matches. Per the germline V gene, CDR1 is MDHEN and CDR2 is SYDVKM.

V and J are TRBV30 and TRBJ2-6; no clear D. CDR1 GTSNPN and CDR2 SVGIG come from the germline V gene (reference sequence). The CDR3 covers 15 residues. Trimming took off 0 bases at V and 0 bases at J, with 6 bases between the two ends. CDR3 residues: CAWSVQSSGANVLTF. For the CDR3, the DNA is TGTGCCTGGAGTGTACAGTCCTCTGGGGCCAACGTCCTGACTTTC.